One sample yielded the 30 T cell receptor beta chains listed below, sequenced in a study of T cell responses to AZD1222 COVID-19 vaccine (dated by TCRdb to the early 2020s). The sample's time point, from its label and the paper: baseline before first vaccination. The library was generated by the immunoSEQ multiplex PCR assay. TCRdb retrieved this table from immuneACCESS and kept in-frame rearrangements only. Not all clones are present; in checked studies, unresolved V genes account for under half, and no reason is known for the remainder. For this sample the table gives 150,000 to 200,000 clones, of which around 90% were detected only once. About 6% of the sample goes to the ten largest clones. The source material was peripheral blood, sampled on day 0 of AZD1222 vaccination. These receptors were taken from an adult in good health.

This sequence joins TRBV7-3 and TRBJ1-1; D may be TRBD1 (6 bases). CDR1 and CDR2 from the germline V gene are SGHTA and FQGTGA. This CDR3 region has 16 residues. Trimming cost V 5 bases and J 4 bases, with 20 bases left between them. The CDR3 sequence is CASSPQGHLGGTEAFF. The CDR3 DNA follows: TGTGCCAGCAGCCCCCAGGGACATCTGGGGGGCACTGAAGCTTTCTTT.

This chain joins TRBV9 and TRBJ1-6, with no clear D. The CDR3 extends over 14 amino acids. The V end was cut by 0 bases, the J end by 10 bases, with 11 bases between. Germline V lookup: CDR1 SGDLS, CDR2 YYNGEE. The CDR3 DNA sequence: TGTGCCAGCAGCGTAGGGGGAAGGGAATCACCCCTCCACTTT. It specifies CASSVGGRESPLHF.

Of note for this clone: A junction end diverges from the germline sequence, so it may reflect a read error. This chain joins TRBV25-1 and TRBJ1-4; 9 positions agree with TRBD1. The CDR3 has 16 residues. Germline V gene lookup returns CDR1 MGHDK and CDR2 SYGVNS. The chain's CDR3 is CASSAGTGSTNENLFF. In nucleotides, the CDR3 is TGTGCCAGCAGTGCTGGGACAGGGAGTACTAATGAAAACCTGTTTTTT.

The rearrangement joins TRBV30 to TRBJ1-2; possible D gene TRBD1, 6 bases. Germline-derived CDR1 and CDR2 are GTSNPN and SVGIG (reference sequence). V lost 2 bases, J lost 8 bases, and 12 bases lay in between. There are 12 residues in the CDR3. CDR3 residues: CAWSLTGLGYTF. Written as DNA, the CDR3 is TGTGCCTGGAGTCTCACAGGGCTCGGCTACACCTTC.

V gene TRBV28 combines with J gene TRBJ2-7; no clear D gene. In germline, CDR1 is MDHEN, CDR2 SYDVKM. This CDR3 spans 13 amino acids. V was pared by 2 bases and J by 2 bases, with 7 bases between. The CDR3 region is CASSLNTPYEQYF. The CDR3 DNA sequence: TGTGCCAGCAGTTTAAACACCCCCTACGAGCAGTACTTC.

V and J are TRBV7-9 and TRBJ1-6; TRBD1 aligns across 9 bases. CDR3 length: 15 residues. The germline CDR1 and CDR2 sequences are SEHNR and FQNEAQ (reference sequence). V shed 1 base and J 10 bases; nucleotides not matched to a gene: 5. As DNA, the CDR3 is TGTGCCAGCAGCTTAGACAGGGGGCGGCGATCACCCCTCCACTTT. Its translation: CASSLDRGRRSPLHF.

This CDR3 is CASSLLQGSYEQYF. DNA of the CDR3: TGTGCCAGCAGTTTATTACAGGGGAGCTACGAGCAGTACTTC. The chain combines TRBV27 with TRBJ2-7, with 7 bases fitting TRBD1. The CDR3 is 14 residues long. Germline CDR1 reads MNHEY; CDR2 reads SMNVEV (reference sequence). V shed 1 base, J shed 3 bases, and the junction held 3 bases outside the gene matches.

This clone was counted a single time. J is TRBJ1-1 and V is TRBV2; TRBD1 agrees at 7 bases. Germline V gives CDR1 SNHLY, CDR2 FYNNEI. The CDR3 totals 13 residues. V lost 4 bases and J lost 6; bases outside the gene matches: 5. CDR3 nucleotide sequence: TGTGCCAGCAGTGGAACAGGGGTGGCTGAAGCTTTCTTT. It translates to CASSGTGVAEAFF. The whole variable domain, remainder taken from reference TRBV2 and TRBJ1-1, is EPEVTQTPSHQVTQMGQEVILRCVPISNHLYFYWYRQILGQKVEFLVSFYNNEISEKSEIFDDQFSVERPDGSNFTLKIRSTKLEDSAMYFCASSGTGVAEAFFGQGTRLTVV.

The chain joins TRBV27 to TRBJ2-7, with D possibly being TRBD1 (6 bases). Trimming took off 5 bases at V and 6 bases at J, with 11 bases between the two ends. The CDR3 covers 12 residues. In germline, CDR1 is MNHEY, CDR2 SMNVEV (reference sequence). The CDR3 reads CASSVRTAEQYF. CDR3 in DNA: TGTGCCAGCAGTGTTCGGACAGCCGAGCAGTACTTC.

The rearrangement uses TRBV5-4 and TRBJ2-5; D not certain. V was pared by 0 bases and J by 4 bases, with 7 bases between. The germline V gene has CDR1 SGHNT and CDR2 YYREEE (reference sequence). This CDR3 comprises 13 residues. The CDR3 spells CASSLVGGETQYF. Here the CDR3 DNA reads TGTGCCAGCAGCTTGGTAGGTGGAGAGACCCAGTACTTC.

This chain connects TRBV12-2 to TRBJ2-2; the table gives TRBD1 as D, unverified against the DNA. TRBV12-2 is described as a pseudogene. The CDR3 has 16 residues. CDR3 sequence: CASRTGDRAGSGELFF. The CDR3 DNA follows: TGTGCAAGTCGCACTGGGGACAGGGCAGGGTCCGGGGAGCTGTTTTTT.

This clone was observed once. The chain joins TRBV6-4 to TRBJ2-3, with D perhaps TRBD1 or TRBD2 (5 bases each). Between the trimmed V and J ends, which lost 4 bases and 0 bases, there was a span of 8 bases. Per germline, CDR1 MRHNA and CDR2 SNTAGT. This CDR3 contains 14 residues. As DNA, the CDR3 is TGTGCCAGCAGTGGGGGACCTAGCACAGATACGCAGTATTTT. Residues: CASSGGPSTDTQYF.

This clone was observed a few times. V gene TRBV19 combines with J gene TRBJ2-7; no firm D call. With 5 bases removed from V and 7 bases from J, the gap between germline ends came to 9 bases. The CDR3 contains 11 residues. The V gene's germline CDR1 is LNHDA and CDR2 SQIVND (reference sequence). The CDR3 sequence is CASSSGREQYF. CDR3 coding DNA: TGTGCCAGTAGTTCCGGTCGGGAGCAGTACTTC.

The V and J genes are TRBV28 and TRBJ1-2; TRBD1 aligns across 8 bases. The CDR3 spans 14 residues. Germline values: CDR1 MDHEN, CDR2 SYDVKM. V lost 5 bases to trimming and J lost 4 bases; unmatched junction nucleotides: 6. CDR3 DNA sequence: TGTGCCAGCAGTCCCCCGGACAGGGCCTATGGCTACACCTTC. Translated, it gives CASSPPDRAYGYTF.

The V and J genes are TRBV6-5 and TRBJ1-3, with a weak D call TRBD1 (6 bases). V was shortened by 7 bases and J by 5 bases, with 15 bases between the two germline ends. This CDR3 comprises 14 residues. Germline CDR1 and CDR2: MNHEY and SVGAGI. The CDR3 spells CASKQGLGRNTIYF. The CDR3 DNA sequence: TGTGCCAGCAAACAGGGTCTTGGAAGAAACACCATATATTTT.

V usage is TRBV25-1 and J usage is TRBJ2-3; D is possibly TRBD2 (7 bases). The CDR3 extends over 13 amino acids. Looked up from germline, CDR1 is MGHDK and CDR2 is SYGVNS. With 8 bases removed from V and 6 bases from J, the gap between germline ends came to 15 bases. The CDR3 is CASQKGGPDTQYF. The CDR3 DNA reads as TGTGCCAGCCAGAAGGGGGGGCCTGATACGCAGTATTTT.

This clone was seen just once. V gene TRBV28 combines with J gene TRBJ2-7, with 16 bases fitting TRBD2. From germline, CDR1 is MDHEN and CDR2 SYDVKM. The CDR3 runs to 20 residues. V dropped 1 base and J dropped 2; count of bases not matched to a gene: 11. The CDR3 nucleotides read TGTGCCAGCAGTTTATACTTGCTGGGACTAGCGGGAGGGAGGGCCTACGAGCAGTACTTC. Its protein is CASSLYLLGLAGGRAYEQYF.

This chain joins TRBV7-6 and TRBJ2-1; TRBD2 matches 10 bases. CDR1 is SGHVS and CDR2 is FNYEAQ in the germline V gene. CDR3 length: 16 amino acids. The V segment lost 1 base and the J segment 2 bases; nucleotides outside the gene matches: 2. In DNA, the CDR3 is TGTGCCAGCAGCTTAGTAGCGGGGGGCGCCTACAATGAGCAGTTCTTC. Translation gives CASSLVAGGAYNEQFF.

The CDR3 coding sequence is TGTGCCAGCAGTGACAGGGGGTACGAGCAGTACTTC. This gives the protein CASSDRGYEQYF. The chain uses TRBV28 and TRBJ2-7, with 9 positions matching TRBD1. This CDR3 region has 12 residues. Trimming took 5 bases from V and 4 from J; bases not matched to a gene: 0. Germline CDR1 reads MDHEN; CDR2 reads SYDVKM.

V and J are TRBV5-4 and TRBJ1-4; 7 positions agree with TRBD1. In germline, CDR1 is SGHNT, CDR2 YYREEE (reference sequence). The CDR3 is made up of 13 amino acids. Unmatched junction bases numbered 4, after V lost 3 bases and J lost 8 bases. The CDR3 DNA reads as TGTGCCAGCAGCTCCGGACAGGACGAAAAACTGTTTTTT. This codes for CASSSGQDEKLFF. Looking up the rest from reference TRBV5-4 and TRBJ1-4 gives the full variable domain: ETGVTQSPTHLIKTRGQQVTLRCSSQSGHNTVSWYQQALGQGPQFIFQYYREEENGRGNFPPRFSGLQFPNYSSELNVNALELDDSALYLCASSSGQDEKLFFGSGTQLSVL.

The chain joins TRBV28 to TRBJ1-5, with a weak D call TRBD1 (5 bases). V lost 6 bases to trimming and J lost 6 bases, with 15 bases between them. Germline lookup yields CDR1 MDHEN and CDR2 SYDVKM. The CDR3 is 14 amino acids. CDR3 residues: CASSHSRRGQPQHF. Here the CDR3 DNA reads TGTGCCAGCAGCCACAGCAGAAGGGGTCAGCCCCAGCATTTT.

The chain is built from TRBV10-1 and TRBJ2-2, with D possibly matching TRBD1 (6 bases). This CDR3 spans 17 amino acids. CDR1 WNHNN and CDR2 SYGVQD come from the germline V gene (reference sequence). V lost 2 bases and J lost 6, with 19 bases in between. The chain's CDR3 is CASSEGRDKPLSGELFF. CDR3 DNA sequence: TGCGCCAGCAGTGAGGGACGGGACAAACCTCTGTCCGGGGAGCTGTTTTTT.

The V and J genes are TRBV18 and TRBJ2-5; TRBD2 aligns across 7 bases. Germline-derived CDR1 and CDR2 are KGHSH and LQKENI. Trimming took 3 bases from V and 2 from J; bases not matched to a gene: 6. The CDR3 loop spans 15 amino acids. The CDR3 DNA sequence: TGTGCCAGCTCACCTTGGAATAGCGGGCAAGAGACCCAGTACTTC. Its translation: CASSPWNSGQETQYF. Drawing the rest from reference TRBV18 and TRBJ2-5, the complete variable domain is NAGVMQNPRHLVRRRGQEARLRCSPMKGHSHVYWYRQLPEEGLKFMVYLQKENIIDESGMPKERFSAEFPKEGPSILRIQQVVRGDSAAYFCASSPWNSGQETQYFGPGTRLLVL.

The rearrangement joins TRBV12-3 or TRBV12-4 to TRBJ2-1, with TRBD1 identical over 7 bases. Losses at the gene ends were 4 bases for V and 10 bases for J; bases not matched to a gene: 4. The CDR3 totals 12 residues. In DNA, the CDR3 is TGTGCCAGCAGTTCTCCGGGACAGGAGCAGTTCTTC. Protein: CASSSPGQEQFF.

The chain joins TRBV7-3 to TRBJ2-4; D possibly corresponds to TRBD1 (5 bases). CDR3 size: 14 residues. Germline values: CDR1 SGHTA, CDR2 FQGTGA. Trimming cost V 0 bases and J 8 bases, with 11 bases left between them. The CDR3 sequence: CASSLTPGFDIQYF. The CDR3 nucleotides are TGTGCCAGCAGCTTAACCCCAGGGTTTGACATTCAGTACTTC.

This clone was recorded a few times. The chain links TRBV30 to TRBJ2-4; D is undetermined. The V end lost 2 bases, the J end lost 3 bases, and 8 bases lay between the germline ends. Germline CDR1 GTSNPN, CDR2 SVGIG (reference sequence). The CDR3 consists of 13 residues. CDR3 bases: TGTGCCTGGAGTCGGACCGTCAAAAACATTCAGTACTTC. Translated, it gives CAWSRTVKNIQYF.

This rearrangement joins TRBV18 to TRBJ2-7, with D uncertain. Germline lookup yields CDR1 KGHSH and CDR2 LQKENI. V dropped 3 bases and J dropped 3 bases, with 9 bases sitting between them. The CDR3 contains 13 residues. The CDR3 loop reads CASSPAGFYEQYF. CDR3 DNA sequence: TGTGCCAGCTCACCTGCCGGTTTCTACGAGCAGTACTTC. Full variable domain (missing parts from reference TRBV18 and TRBJ2-7): NAGVMQNPRHLVRRRGQEARLRCSPMKGHSHVYWYRQLPEEGLKFMVYLQKENIIDESGMPKERFSAEFPKEGPSILRIQQVVRGDSAAYFCASSPAGFYEQYFGPGTRLTVT.

The rearrangement uses TRBV7-8 and TRBJ1-1; 8 bases map to TRBD1. J lost 6 bases, V lost 5 bases, and 5 bases had no gene match. Germline V gene sequence: CDR1 SGHVS, CDR2 FQNEAQ. This CDR3 has 13 residues. CDR3 region: CASSHRDRPEAFF. CDR3 bases: TGTGCCAGCAGCCATAGGGACAGGCCTGAAGCTTTCTTT.

The rearrangement joins TRBV13 to TRBJ1-1; TRBD1 aligns across 9 bases. Trimming removed 5 bases from V and 4 bases from J; junction bases left unmatched: 14. CDR3 size: 17 residues. The germline V gene encodes CDR1 PRHDT and CDR2 FYEKMQ (reference sequence). CDR3 loop: CASSTRTGGRPSTEAFF. The CDR3 coding sequence is TGTGCCAGCAGCACGAGAACAGGGGGCCGTCCGAGCACTGAAGCTTTCTTT. Full variable domain (remainder filled in from reference TRBV13 and TRBJ1-1): AAGVIQSPRHLIKEKRETATLKCYPIPRHDTVYWYQQGPGQDPQFLISFYEKMQSDKGSIPDRFSAQQFSDYHSELNMSSLELGDSALYFCASSTRTGGRPSTEAFFGQGTRLTVV.

The chain carries TRBV24-1 and TRBJ1-2; D not resolved. Trimming took off 10 bases at V and 3 bases at J, with 11 bases between the two ends. Germline V gene data show CDR1 as KGHDR and CDR2 as SFDVKD. The CDR3 loop spans 12 amino acids. The CDR3 spells CATSRWDYGYTF. The CDR3 coding sequence is TGTGCCACGAGTCGATGGGACTATGGCTACACCTTC.